This TCR beta chain derives from a study of glioma-infiltrating T cells after dendritic cell vaccination. Concerning this clone: Its antigen remains unidentified.

Here immunoSEQ multiplex PCR was the method, and the copy in TCRdb shows in-frame clones only, minus some. The sample carries 90,000 to 140,000 clones, roughly 89% recorded once. The time point denotes: after dendritic cell vaccination, including at tumor progression/relapse. Before vaccination, two weeks after the third vaccination, and at progression, PBMC were collected. Trimming shortened V by 8 bases and J by 5 bases, and 22 bases separated the two germline ends. The CDR3 length is 14 residues. The germline V gene encodes CDR1 GTSNPN and CDR2 SVGIG (reference sequence). The study's findings and limits: Higher TCR clonality did not directly relate to longer survival. Estimated pretreatment TIL content predicted outcome after dendritic cell vaccination.

The clonotype comes from a human donor with glioblastoma. Specimen: blood, collected after dendritic cell vaccination. The J gene is TRBJ2-7, the V gene TRBV30; a possible D gene is TRBD2 (6 bases). The CDR3 bases are TGTGCCGCCTTATGGCCCGGGAGAGGAAACGAGCAGTACTTC. It yields the protein CAALWPGRGNEQYF.